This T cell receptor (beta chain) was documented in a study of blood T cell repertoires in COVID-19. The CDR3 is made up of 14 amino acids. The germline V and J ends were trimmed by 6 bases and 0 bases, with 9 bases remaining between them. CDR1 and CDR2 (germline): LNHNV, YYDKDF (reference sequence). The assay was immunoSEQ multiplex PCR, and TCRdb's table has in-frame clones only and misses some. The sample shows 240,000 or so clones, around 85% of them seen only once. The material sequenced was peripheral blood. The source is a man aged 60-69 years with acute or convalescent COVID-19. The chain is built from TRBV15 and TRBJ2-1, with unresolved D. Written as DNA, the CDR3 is TGTGCCACCAGTTTTATAAACTCCTACAATGAGCAGTTCTTC. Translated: CATSFINSYNEQFF. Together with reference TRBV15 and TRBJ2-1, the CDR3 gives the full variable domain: DAMVIQNPRYQVTQFGKPVTLSCSQTLNHNVMYWYQQKSSQAPKLLFHYYDKDFNNEADTPDNFQSRRPNTSFCFLDIRSPGLGDTAMYLCATSFINSYNEQFFGPGTRLTVL.